Described below is a single T cell receptor (beta chain) sequence and its context. One end of the junction varies from germline; a read error may be responsible. The source of the sample is a study of T cells in narcolepsy. CDR3 length equals 14 residues. Germline V gives CDR1 MNHNY, CDR2 SVGAGI (reference sequence). Some clones are missing from TCRdb's copy, which holds only in-frame ones; the method was immunoSEQ multiplex PCR. Of 25,000 to 40,000 clones listed, roughly 90% were seen once; the top ten hold approximately 1.2%. Sequenced: CD45RA- memory CD4+ T cells from PBMCs. The rearrangement links TRBV6-6 to TRBJ2-7; D perhaps matches TRBD2 (6 bases). The clonotype was recovered from a human donor with narcolepsy. CDR3 loop: CASSGGAGFDERYF. CDR3 in DNA: TGTGCCAGCAGTGGCGGGGCCGGTTTCGACGAGCGGTACTTC.